What follows is one T cell receptor beta chain and its context. Its target is not known. These data come from a study of cytomegalovirus exposure and HLA in healthy donors. The study's findings and limits: Exclusion as indistinguishable affected some V segments, including TRBV6-2 and TRBV6-3. A later analysis linked a missense variant in DCLRE1C to the trimming of TCR beta V and J genes.

The PCR contained 60 Vbeta and 13 Jbeta primers. Profiled with immunoSEQ multiplex PCR; TCRdb holds only in-frame clones, not every one. The table lists 200,000 to 250,000 clones, more than 75% of them singletons. The germline CDR1 and CDR2 sequences are SGHRS and YFSETQ. V was clipped by 4 bases and J by 3 bases, with 8 bases between them. The CDR3 is 12 residues long. The chain uses TRBV5-1 and TRBJ2-7, with D possibly matching TRBD1 (5 bases). What was sequenced was PBMCs. This TCR was recovered from a human donor in good health. As DNA, the CDR3 is TGCGCCAGCAGCGCGACAGACTACGAGCAGTACTTC. It yields the protein CASSATDYEQYF.